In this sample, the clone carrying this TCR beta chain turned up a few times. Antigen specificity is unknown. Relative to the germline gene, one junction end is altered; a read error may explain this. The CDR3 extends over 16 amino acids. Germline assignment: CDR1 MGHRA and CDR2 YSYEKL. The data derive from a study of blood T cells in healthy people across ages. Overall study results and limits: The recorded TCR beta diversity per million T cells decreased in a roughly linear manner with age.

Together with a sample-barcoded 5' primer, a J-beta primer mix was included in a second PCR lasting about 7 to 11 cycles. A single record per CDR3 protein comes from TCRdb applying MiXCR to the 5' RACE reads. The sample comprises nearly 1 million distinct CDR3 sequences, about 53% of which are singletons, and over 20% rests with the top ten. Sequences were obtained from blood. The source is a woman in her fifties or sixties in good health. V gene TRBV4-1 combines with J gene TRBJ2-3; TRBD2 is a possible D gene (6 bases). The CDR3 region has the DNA TGTGCCAGCAGCCAATACGGGGGTTCGGGTACAGATACGCAGTATTTT. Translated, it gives CASSQYGGSGTDTQYF.